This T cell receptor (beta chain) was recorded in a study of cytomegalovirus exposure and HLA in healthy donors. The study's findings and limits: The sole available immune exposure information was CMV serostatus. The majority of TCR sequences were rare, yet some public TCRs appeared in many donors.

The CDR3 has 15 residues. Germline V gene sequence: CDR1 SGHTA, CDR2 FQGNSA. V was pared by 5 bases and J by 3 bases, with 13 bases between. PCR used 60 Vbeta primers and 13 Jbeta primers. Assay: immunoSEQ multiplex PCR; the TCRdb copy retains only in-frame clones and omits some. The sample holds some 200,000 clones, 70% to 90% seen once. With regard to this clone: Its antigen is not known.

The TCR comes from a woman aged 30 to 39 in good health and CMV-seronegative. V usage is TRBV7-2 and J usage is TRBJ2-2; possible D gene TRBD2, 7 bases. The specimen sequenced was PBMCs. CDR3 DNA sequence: TGTGCCAGCAGCGTGGGGGGGGGCGACACCGGGGAGCTGTTTTTT. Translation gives CASSVGGGDTGELFF.